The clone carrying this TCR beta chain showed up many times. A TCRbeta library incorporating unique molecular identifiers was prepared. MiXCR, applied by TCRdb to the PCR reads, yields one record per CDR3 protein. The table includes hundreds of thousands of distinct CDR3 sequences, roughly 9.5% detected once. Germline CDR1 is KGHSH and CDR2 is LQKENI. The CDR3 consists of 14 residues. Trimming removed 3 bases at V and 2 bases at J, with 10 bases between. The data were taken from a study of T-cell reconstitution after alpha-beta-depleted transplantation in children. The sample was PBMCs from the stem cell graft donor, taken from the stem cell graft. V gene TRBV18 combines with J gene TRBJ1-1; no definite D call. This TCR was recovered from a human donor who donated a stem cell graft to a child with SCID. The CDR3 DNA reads TGTGCCAGCTCACCCAAGACGGGAAACACTGAAGCTTTCTTT. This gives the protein CASSPKTGNTEAFF.